The clone carrying this T cell receptor (beta chain) has only a few counts. One end of the junction fails to match germline, which may point to a read error. This record belongs to a study of identical twins. Germline assignment: CDR1 SSHAT and CDR2 FNYEAQ (reference sequence). The CDR3 sequence is 15 residues long. Via MiXCR, TCRdb re-called the 5' RACE reads, giving one row per CDR3 protein. Among about 490,000 distinct CDR3 sequences listed, 15% were seen once. The same sample was also studied in work on yellow fever vaccine responses in identical twins.

The V gene is TRBV7-7, the J gene TRBJ2-7; 13 nucleotides match TRBD2. The sequencing input was CD4+ T cells sorted from blood. This receptor was identified in a woman under 30 in good health. CDR3 sequence: CASSSGLAGAYEQYF. The CDR3 region has the DNA TGTGCCAGCAGCTCCGGACTAGCGGGAGCCTACGAGCAGTATTTC.